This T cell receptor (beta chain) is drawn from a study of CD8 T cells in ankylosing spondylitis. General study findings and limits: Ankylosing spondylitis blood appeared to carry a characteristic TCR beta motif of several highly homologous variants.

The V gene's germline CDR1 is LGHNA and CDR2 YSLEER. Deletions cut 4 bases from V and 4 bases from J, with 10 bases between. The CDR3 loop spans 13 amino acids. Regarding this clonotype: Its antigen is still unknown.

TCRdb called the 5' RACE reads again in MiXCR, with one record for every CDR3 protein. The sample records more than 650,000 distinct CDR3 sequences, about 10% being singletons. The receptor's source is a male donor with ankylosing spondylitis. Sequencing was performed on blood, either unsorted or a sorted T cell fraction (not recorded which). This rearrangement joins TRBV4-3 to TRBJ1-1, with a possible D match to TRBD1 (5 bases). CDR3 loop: CASSPGLSTEAFF. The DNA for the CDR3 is TGCGCCAGCAGCCCGGGACTCTCCACTGAAGCTTTCTTT.